One T cell receptor (beta chain) is described in this entry. How the authors handled the data: Nucleated cell number was recorded as an estimate derived from reference gene primer amplification. Using immunoSEQ multiplex PCR, the repertoire was profiled, and TCRdb retains in-frame clones only, with some absent. The V and J calls and clone size were taken over from that table, and D and trimming were inferred from the DNA. The table records 35,000 to 40,000 clones, 85% of them present only once. The data originate from a study of blood T cell repertoires in COVID-19. Study summary: Collection of acute and convalescent COVID-19 samples took place in the United States, Italy and Spain. Sources were T cells, B-cell-depleted T cells, or PBMCs; the material itself was cDNA or gDNA.

In germline, CDR1 is MNHEY, CDR2 SVGAGI. The length of the CDR3 is 15 residues. The trim removed 6 bases at V and 5 bases at J, leaving 7 bases unmatched. Material for sequencing was peripheral blood. The V gene is TRBV6-5, the J gene TRBJ2-5, with TRBD2 identical over 12 bases. The clonotype comes from a man in his fifties with active COVID-19. The CDR3 spells CASSDLAGGPETQYF. The CDR3 DNA is TGTGCCAGCAGCGACCTAGCGGGGGGGCCGGAGACCCAGTACTTC.